A single T cell receptor (beta chain) is shown here with its context. Its antigen is currently unknown. The sample comes from a study of T cell responses to AZD1222 COVID-19 vaccine. Germline lookup yields CDR1 SGHRS and CDR2 YFSETQ. The length of the CDR3 is 13 residues. V dropped 0 bases and J dropped 5 bases, with 8 bases sitting between them. Study findings and constraints: Seropositive at baseline were only a handful of AZD1222 recipients. Nearly half of spike-specific TCRs reportedly target unmutated variant regions. The sample set comprised mostly white British donors with more females, and clonal diversity was possibly underestimated. Increased Spike-specific TCR breadth and depth were observed after two AZD1222 doses.

Method: immunoSEQ multiplex PCR; TCRdb's copy keeps in-frame clones and lacks some. The sample includes about 100,000 clones, nearly 90% of them seen just once. The origin of this receptor is an adult in good health. The source material was peripheral blood, sampled on day 0 of AZD1222 vaccination. V is TRBV5-1 and J is TRBJ1-1; D call uncertain. CDR3 region: CASSLGRGTEAFF. For the CDR3, the DNA is TGCGCCAGCAGCTTGGGTCGGGGAACTGAAGCTTTCTTT. The variable domain in full, completed from reference TRBV5-1 and TRBJ1-1, reads KAGVTQTPRYLIKTRGQQVTLSCSPISGHRSVSWYQQTPGQGLQFLFEYFSETQRNKGNFPGRFSGRQFSNSRSEMNVSTLELGDSALYLCASSLGRGTEAFFGQGTRLTVV.